In this sample, the clone carrying this TCR beta chain turned up many times. This entry is derived from a study of metastatic and nonmetastatic thyroid tumors. CDR3 length: 16 amino acids. V lost 5 bases and J 8 bases, leaving 21 bases between the germline ends. The germline gives CDR1 KGHDR, CDR2 SFDVKD. TCRdb re-called the PCR reads via MiXCR. The sample yields roughly 40,000 clones, about an eighth seen once. The entire patient cohort was treatment-naive prior to thyroid surgery. This chain links TRBV24-1 with TRBJ2-1; D might be TRBD2 (7 bases). Sequenced sample: blood. This receptor was obtained from a male donor with papillary thyroid cancer or a benign thyroid nodule (not recorded which). Some clones in this sample may be carry-over from other donors' samples. The CDR3 DNA reads as TGTGCCACCAGTGCCCTGGGGGGGCAGGGAGGGGATGAGCAGTTCTTC. As protein: CATSALGGQGGDEQFF.